The next 20 T cell receptor beta chains were all read from a single sample in a study of long-term antiretroviral therapy in people with HIV. Running of the v3.0 immunoSEQ assay took place at survey level. The protocol was immunoSEQ multiplex PCR, while the TCRdb copy is restricted to in-frame clones and leaves out a portion. The sample contains some 15,000 clones, around 89% of which appear only once. The input for sequencing was unsorted PBMCs, taken 2.1 years after starting antiretroviral therapy. All receptors derive from a woman between 35 and 50 years old with HIV.

This chain uses TRBV19 with TRBJ1-2, with D unclear. Germline V gives CDR1 LNHDA, CDR2 SQIVND (reference sequence). V was cut by 5 bases and J by 4 bases, with 11 bases left in between. The CDR3 is 13 amino acids. CDR3 protein: CASSAGQPYGYTF. The CDR3 DNA reads as TGTGCCAGTAGTGCCGGGCAACCCTATGGCTACACCTTC.

This clone was detected only once. This CDR3 reads CASSPTGGEGGYTF. The CDR3 region has the DNA TGTGCCAGCAGCCCTACCGGGGGCGAGGGTGGCTACACCTTC. The chain joins TRBV7-2 to TRBJ1-2; D is possibly TRBD1 (6 bases). Germline V lookup: CDR1 SGHTA, CDR2 FQGNSA. V shed 5 bases and J shed 7 bases, with 17 bases lying between them. The CDR3 has 14 residues.

The gene calls are TRBV10-2 and TRBJ2-5; D gene ambiguous. CDR3 length: 14 amino acids. V lost 2 bases, J lost 2 bases, and 9 bases lay in between. The germline CDR1 and CDR2 sequences are WSHSY and SAAADI. The CDR3 DNA follows: TGCGCCAGCAGTGAGCCTGGGATGCAAGAGACCCAGTACTTC. This translates into CASSEPGMQETQYF.

The V call is TRBV18, the J call TRBJ1-3; tentative D call: TRBD1 (5 bases). This CDR3 has 16 residues. V lost 2 bases and J lost 0, with 11 bases in between. The V gene's germline CDR1 is KGHSH and CDR2 LQKENI. The CDR3 bases are TGTGCCAGCTCACCAAATCAGGGCTTCTCTGGAAACACCATATATTTT. Protein sequence: CASSPNQGFSGNTIYF.

This clone was detected once. The V gene is TRBV27, the J gene TRBJ1-6; D gene uncertain. The CDR3 is made up of 14 amino acids. Germline-derived CDR1 and CDR2 are MNHEY and SMNVEV (reference sequence). V lost 5 bases and J 0 bases, leaving 5 bases between the germline ends. This chain's CDR3 is CASSISSYNSPLHF. As DNA, the CDR3 is TGTGCCAGCAGTATTAGCTCCTATAATTCACCCCTCCACTTT.

CDR3 residues: CASSLGVPGANVLTF. The CDR3 bases are TGTGCCAGCAGCTTAGGGGTACCTGGGGCCAACGTCCTGACTTTC. The chain carries TRBV7-6 and TRBJ2-6; no reliable D call. The germline gives CDR1 SGHVS, CDR2 FNYEAQ. This CDR3 spans 15 amino acids. V was shortened by 1 base and J by 2 bases, with 6 bases between the two germline ends.

The gene calls are TRBV5-6 and TRBJ2-3; 8 bases line up with TRBD2. The CDR3 runs to 16 residues. Per germline, CDR1 SGHDT and CDR2 YYEEEE. With 1 base clipped from V and 3 bases from J, the junction kept 7 bases outside the gene matches. The CDR3 DNA reads TGTGCCAGCAGCTTGCTTAACGGGGGGGCGACAGATACGCAGTATTTT. Amino acids: CASSLLNGGATDTQYF.

The rearrangement links TRBV10-3 to TRBJ1-1; weak D call: TRBD1 (5 bases). The CDR3 is 14 residues long. Germline V gene data show CDR1 as ENHRY and CDR2 as SYGVKD. The V gene lost 6 bases and the J gene lost 1 base, with 12 bases spanning the gap. CDR3 DNA sequence: TGTGCCATCAGCCGGGACGGGGAGAACACTGAAGCTTTCTTT. This gives the protein CAISRDGENTEAFF.

The chain couples TRBV5-4 to TRBJ1-2, with D perhaps TRBD1 (5 bases). This CDR3 has 15 residues. In germline, CDR1 is SGHNT, CDR2 YYREEE (reference sequence). V was clipped by 2 bases and J by 1 base, with 12 bases between them. CDR3 loop: CASSFDSPINYGYTF. The CDR3 region has the DNA TGTGCCAGCAGCTTTGACAGCCCAATTAACTATGGCTACACCTTC.

The chain employs TRBV5-5 and TRBJ1-1; the D is unclear. CDR3 length equals 14 residues. The V gene's germline CDR1 is SGHKS and CDR2 YYEKEE (reference sequence). Deletions cut 4 bases from V and 1 base from J, with 11 bases between. CDR3 DNA: TGTGCCAGCAGCCTGGAAGGTTGGAACACTGAAGCTTTCTTT. It specifies CASSLEGWNTEAFF.

V is TRBV7-3 and J is TRBJ2-2; unclear D gene. This CDR3 comprises 15 residues. Between the trimmed V and J ends, which lost 2 bases and 1 base, there was a span of 8 bases. Germline-derived CDR1 and CDR2 are SGHTA and FQGTGA. Written as DNA, the CDR3 is TGTGCCAGCAGCTTACACAGCCAGAACACCGGGGAGCTGTTTTTT. This codes for CASSLHSQNTGELFF. Based on the CDR3 plus reference TRBV7-3 and TRBJ2-2, the full variable domain is GAGVSQTPSNKVTEKGKYVELRCDPISGHTALYWYRQSLGQGPEFLIYFQGTGAADDSGLPNDRFFAVRPEGSVSTLKIQRTERGDSAVYLCASSLHSQNTGELFFGEGSRLTVL.

This rearrangement joins TRBV10-3 to TRBJ2-5; 7 bases are a match to TRBD2. In germline, CDR1 is ENHRY, CDR2 SYGVKD. V trimming: 4 bases; J trimming: 1 base; junction bases outside the gene matches: 6. There are 15 residues in the CDR3. The CDR3 DNA reads TGTGCCATCAGTGTCCCCGGCGGGGGCCAAGAGACCCAGTACTTC. Protein sequence: CAISVPGGGQETQYF.

This chain joins TRBV5-1 and TRBJ1-5; weak D call: TRBD1 (5 bases). The V gene's germline CDR1 is SGHRS and CDR2 YFSETQ. V shed 0 bases and J shed 0 bases, with 7 bases lying between them. The CDR3 extends over 15 amino acids. The CDR3 sequence: CASSLGGISNQPQHF. CDR3 in DNA: TGCGCCAGCAGCTTGGGGGGGATTAGCAATCAGCCCCAGCATTTT.

This chain connects TRBV14 to TRBJ1-3; D is unclear. CDR1 and CDR2 from the germline V gene are SGHDN and FVKESK. V lost 0 bases and J 3 bases, leaving 3 bases between the germline ends. CDR3 size: 13 residues. In nucleotides, the CDR3 is TGTGCCAGCAGCCAAGATCATGGAAACACCATATATTTT. This encodes CASSQDHGNTIYF.

This sequence joins TRBV13 and TRBJ1-6; D is uncertain. Trimming stripped 0 bases from V and 6 bases from J, with 18 bases between. Per the germline V gene, CDR1 is PRHDT and CDR2 is FYEKMQ (reference sequence). The CDR3 has 18 residues. The DNA for the CDR3 is TGTGCCAGCAGCTTAGGCCTGGCCAGAATTGGAATTAATTCACCCCTCCACTTT. It is translated as CASSLGLARIGINSPLHF. Full variable domain (outside the CDR3, taken from reference TRBV13 and TRBJ1-6): AAGVIQSPRHLIKEKRETATLKCYPIPRHDTVYWYQQGPGQDPQFLISFYEKMQSDKGSIPDRFSAQQFSDYHSELNMSSLELGDSALYFCASSLGLARIGINSPLHFGNGTRLTVT.

The chain carries TRBV7-9 and TRBJ2-5; tentative D call: TRBD1 (6 bases). The CDR3 spans 14 residues. V was pared by 5 bases and J by 0 bases, with 10 bases between. Per germline, CDR1 SEHNR and CDR2 FQNEAQ (reference sequence). The CDR3 sequence: CASSQRQDQETQYF. The CDR3 coding sequence is TGTGCCAGCAGCCAACGACAGGACCAAGAGACCCAGTACTTC.

This sequence joins TRBV6-6 and TRBJ1-2, with D unclear. The ends were cut back, 6 bases at V and 0 bases at J, with 8 bases in the middle. The germline V gene has CDR1 MNHNY and CDR2 SVGAGI (reference sequence). This CDR3 has 13 residues. The CDR3 bases are TGTGCCAGCAGAAACGGGGCTAACTATGGCTACACCTTC. This encodes CASRNGANYGYTF.

The chain is built from TRBV4-3 and TRBJ1-6, with D possibly TRBD1 on 5 matching bases. CDR3 length: 16 amino acids. Germline assignment: CDR1 LGHNA and CDR2 YSLEER. V was cut by 1 base and J by 7 bases, with 14 bases left in between. CDR3 nucleotides: TGCGCCAGCAGCCAAGTCACGGCAGGGCGAAATTCACCCCTCCACTTT. It codes for CASSQVTAGRNSPLHF.

This CDR3 reads CASSPSATDREYNEQFF. The CDR3 bases are TGTGCCAGCAGCCCATCAGCGACGGACAGGGAGTACAATGAGCAGTTCTTC. The genes are TRBV9 and TRBJ2-1, with TRBD1 identical over 8 bases. V lost 4 bases and J lost 4; bases outside the gene matches: 13. Germline V lookup: CDR1 SGDLS, CDR2 YYNGEE. The CDR3 consists of 17 residues.

This clone was recorded a few times. The rearrangement links TRBV5-1 to TRBJ1-2; D is possibly TRBD1 (6 bases). V lost 2 bases, J lost 3 bases, and 11 bases lay in between. This CDR3 has 14 residues. Germline CDR1 is SGHRS and CDR2 is YFSETQ. CDR3 in amino acids: CASSFYRADYGYTF. The CDR3 DNA follows: TGCGCCAGCAGCTTTTACAGGGCCGACTATGGCTACACCTTC.